The 28 T cell receptor delta chains reported below all come from one sample, sequenced in a study of gamma-delta T cells after stem cell transplantation. TCRdb re-called the RT-PCR reads through CATT. The data hold approximately 2,500 delta-chain clones, with 20% to 25% observed a single time. Material: gamma-delta T cells. Receptor source: a human donor. It is not recorded whose cells these are; they may come from a transplant donor.

In its sample, this clone ranks as medium-sized. This chain connects TRDV1 to TRDJ1, with D possibly being TRDD2 (7 bases). Between the trimmed V and J ends, which lost 3 bases and 0 bases, there was a span of 20 bases. Per the germline V gene, CDR1 is TSWWSYY and CDR2 is QGS. The CDR3 has 18 residues. The CDR3 coding sequence is TGTGCTCTTGGGGAGGGATTCCTACGCTGGGGATACACCGATAAACTCATCTTT. Protein: CALGEGFLRWGYTDKLIF.

Comments on this clone: Only one base separates this from a far larger clonotype, so it likely reflects a read error. Additional DNA sequences in this sample encode the identical CDR3. The chain employs TRDV2 and TRDJ3; D is possibly TRDD3 (6 bases). The germline CDR1 and CDR2 sequences are GEAIGNYY and EKD. This CDR3 is built from 20 residues. The CDR3: CACDTPWGSPPSWDTRQMFF. The CDR3 DNA reads as TGTGCCTGTGACACTCCGTGGGGGTCACCACCCTCCTGGGACACCCGCCAGATGTTTTTC.

The table lists this clone with a few counts. A much larger clone is a single base away; this may be a read error. The chain uses TRDV2 and TRDJ3; D is perhaps TRDD3 (5 bases). Trimming shortened V by 0 bases and J by 3 bases, and 14 bases separated the two germline ends. The germline gives CDR1 GEAIGNYY, CDR2 EKD. There are 18 residues in the CDR3. CDR3 residues: CACDTALGHLWDTRQMFF. The DNA for the CDR3 is TGTGCCTGTGACACCGCGCTGGGTCATCTCTGGGACACCCGACAGATGTTTTTC.

The chain employs TRDV2 and TRDJ1; the match to TRDD3 covers 9 bases. This CDR3 comprises 18 residues. V shed 1 base and J 3 bases; nucleotides not matched to a gene: 14. Germline CDR1 GEAIGNYY, CDR2 EKD. CDR3 protein: CACDTGTVLGEAADKLIF. CDR3 DNA: TGTGCCTGTGACACGGGAACTGTACTGGGGGAAGCGGCCGATAAACTCATCTTT.

This clone has more than one count but fewer than ten. V gene TRDV1 combines with J gene TRDJ2; the match to TRDD3 covers 11 bases. Germline CDR1 is TSWWSYY and CDR2 is QGS. The CDR3 is 20 residues long. Germline trimming cut 0 bases from V and 5 bases from J; bases unmatched to any gene: 14. CDR3 protein: CALGELGLSYWGIGTAQLFF. For the CDR3, the DNA is TGTGCTCTTGGGGAACTTGGGCTTTCTTACTGGGGGATAGGAACAGCACAACTCTTCTTT.

About this clone itself: This sequence may be a read error, since a much larger clone differs from it by one base. Other DNA sequences in the same sample also yield this CDR3. This chain joins TRDV3 and TRDJ1, with TRDD3 matching 9 bases. The CDR3 is made up of 21 amino acids. Germline V lookup: CDR1 TVYSNPD, CDR2 GDNSRS (reference sequence). Losses at the gene ends were 0 bases for V and 0 bases for J; bases not matched to a gene: 23. The CDR3 sequence: CAFSTVSSTVLGDTYTDKLIF. DNA of the CDR3: TGTGCCTTTAGTACAGTGAGCTCTACGGTACTGGGGGACACGTACACCGATAAACTCATCTTT.

A few counts support this clone. A much larger clone sits a single nucleotide away, making a read error possible. The chain joins TRDV2 to TRDJ1, with 10 bases identical to TRDD3. After removal of 6 bases from V and 0 bases from J, the junction contained 21 bases not matched to a gene. This CDR3 is built from 20 residues. Germline V CDR1 and CDR2: GEAIGNYY, EKD. The CDR3 DNA follows: TGTGCCTGTATAGGTCCACTTACTGGGGGATCCGCGAGGTACACCGATAAACTCATCTTT. This gives the protein CACIGPLTGGSARYTDKLIF.

This clone was detected a few times. A much bigger clone sits one base away, suggesting this may be a read error. The chain links TRDV2 to TRDJ1, with 12 nucleotides matching TRDD3. The CDR3 loop spans 19 amino acids. Germline assignment: CDR1 GEAIGNYY and CDR2 EKD. CDR3 nucleotides: TGTGCCTGTGACCTCCGCTACTGGGGGATACCCCTTAGGGGCGATAAATTCATCTTT. Encoded protein: CACDLRYWGIPLRGDKFIF.

This clone was seen more than once but under ten times. It may be a read error: a sequence one base away is much more abundant. V is TRDV2 and J is TRDJ3; D is possibly TRDD3 (6 bases). This CDR3 has 20 amino acids. Germline CDR1 GEAIGNYY, CDR2 EKD. Trimming shortened V by 3 bases and J by 2 bases, and 22 bases separated the two germline ends. For the CDR3, the DNA is TGTGCCTGTGACGAGTTTCGATACGCGTCCCGGCCCTGGGACACCCGACAGATGTTTTTC. This gives the protein CACDEFRYASRPWDTRQMFF.

About this clone: A much larger clone lies a single base off, so this may be a read error. The chain joins TRDV2 to TRDJ1, with TRDD3 matching 9 bases. CDR1 and CDR2 from the germline V gene are GEAIGNYY and EKD. The CDR3 length is 14 residues. CDR3 DNA: TGTGCCTGTGACACCTGGGGGATAACCGATGAACTCATCTTT. Translated: CACDTWGITDELIF.

As concerns this clone: With a far larger clone one base away, a read error is the likely cause. The V gene is TRDV2, the J gene TRDJ3, with 9 bases identical to TRDD3. Germline CDR1 reads GEAIGNYY; CDR2 reads EKD. The CDR3 covers 19 residues. CDR3 bases: TGTGCCCGTGACGCCGTACTGGGGGACGTTGGTAAAGCTACCCGACAGATGTTTTTC. It codes for CARDAVLGDVGKATRQMFF.

This clone occurred a few times. V gene TRDV1 combines with J gene TRDJ1; 7 nucleotides align to TRDD3. The CDR3 loop spans 21 amino acids. Losses at the gene ends were 4 bases for V and 1 base for J; bases not matched to a gene: 24. Germline loops: CDR1 TSWWSYY, CDR2 QGS. CDR3 nucleotides: TGTGCTCTTGGGGGGGTATGGCGTCGGACGCCTGGCTGGGGGCCCACCGATAAACTCATCTTT. It codes for CALGGVWRRTPGWGPTDKLIF.

On this clone itself: A read error is possible here, since a much larger clone lies one base away. V usage is TRDV1 and J usage is TRDJ1; TRDD3 might be the D (6 bases). This CDR3 has 17 amino acids. The germline V gene encodes CDR1 TSWWSYY and CDR2 QGS. Here the CDR3 reads CAPGEPYWEGNADKLIF. Here the CDR3 DNA reads TGTGCTCCTGGGGAACCGTACTGGGAAGGGAATGCCGATAAACTCATCTTT.

By frequency in the sample, this clone is large. This sample also contains other DNA sequences that code for the same CDR3. V usage is TRDV2 and J usage is TRDJ3; 12 bases agree with TRDD3. The CDR3 consists of 19 residues. V lost 3 bases to trimming and J lost 0 bases; unmatched junction nucleotides: 5. Germline CDR1 reads GEAIGNYY; CDR2 reads EKD. CDR3: CACDVLGDTSSWDTRQMFF. DNA of the CDR3: TGTGCCTGTGACGTACTGGGGGATACAAGCTCCTGGGACACCCGACAGATGTTTTTC.

In its sample, this clone ranks as medium-sized. The chain uses TRDV1 and TRDJ2; TRDD2 matches 9 bases. V shed 3 bases, J shed 5 bases, and the junction held 16 bases outside the gene matches. From germline, CDR1 is TSWWSYY and CDR2 QGS. The CDR3 has 19 amino acids. This chain's CDR3 is CALGEPSYVPIQITAQLFF. CDR3 nucleotide sequence: TGTGCTCTTGGGGAGCCTTCCTACGTACCTATTCAGATTACAGCACAACTCTTCTTT.

This clone occurred a few times. This sequence may be a read error, since a much larger clone differs from it by one base. The genes are TRDV2 and TRDJ1; 9 bases map to TRDD3. This CDR3 is built from 22 residues. Per germline, CDR1 GEAIGNYY and CDR2 EKD. The chain's CDR3 is CACDRRQSGPSSWGYAADELIF. Written as DNA, the CDR3 is TGTGCCTGTGACAGAAGACAATCAGGCCCTTCCTCCTGGGGATACGCGGCCGATGAACTCATCTTT.

In its sample, this clone was seen a few times. One base away lies a much larger clone, so this may be a sequencing read error. The same CDR3 also results from other DNA sequences found in this sample. The chain links TRDV2 to TRDJ3, with D tentatively TRDD3 (5 bases). Between the trimmed V and J ends, which lost 3 bases and 2 bases, there was a span of 7 bases. The germline V gene encodes CDR1 GEAIGNYY and CDR2 EKD. The CDR3 is 15 residues long. CDR3 sequence (DNA): TGTGCCTGTGACTGGGGAACCTGGGACACCCGACAGATGTTTTTC. This encodes CACDWGTWDTRQMFF.

On this clone: One end of the junction does not line up with germline, which may come from a read error. The V call is TRDV2, the J call TRDJ3, with 9 bases aligning to TRDD3. Germline V gives CDR1 GEAIGNYY, CDR2 EKD. The CDR3 extends over 20 amino acids. The CDR3 DNA sequence: TGTGCCTGTGACAACGTCCTGGGGGATTACAGCTCCTGGGACACCCGACGGATGTTTTTC. Translated, it gives CACDNVLGDYSSWDTRRMFF.

In this sample, this clone turned up a few times. The gene calls are TRDV1 and TRDJ1; 12 bases line up with TRDD3. The J segment lost 11 bases and the V segment lost 0 bases, leaving 16 bases of the junction unmatched. The CDR3 sequence is 18 residues long. Germline CDR1 is TSWWSYY and CDR2 is QGS. The chain's CDR3 is CALGELVYWGIQCSGLIF. In DNA, the CDR3 is TGTGCTCTTGGGGAACTCGTCTACTGGGGGATACAATGCTCGGGGCTCATCTTT.

On this clone: A much larger clone lies a single base off, so this may be a read error. This chain connects TRDV2 to TRDJ3; 12 positions match TRDD3. Germline values: CDR1 GEAIGNYY, CDR2 EKD. After removal of 5 bases from V and 6 bases from J, the junction contained 13 bases not matched to a gene. This CDR3 contains 19 residues. Here the CDR3 DNA reads TGTGCCTGTGCCCTGAACTGGGGGATACACCCCTTGGACACCCGACAGATGTTTTTC. Translated: CACALNWGIHPLDTRQMFF.

This clone was observed a few times. A single base separates this from a much larger clone, so it may be a read error. Other DNA sequences from this sample encode an identical CDR3 as well. The rearrangement uses TRDV2 and TRDJ1; D perhaps matches TRDD3 (6 bases). Trimming pared 0 bases from V and 4 bases from J, leaving 23 bases between. The CDR3 is 18 amino acids. Germline V lookup: CDR1 GEAIGNYY, CDR2 EKD. The CDR3 sequence: CACDTVGWGPPGGDKLIF. The CDR3 nucleotides are TGTGCCTGTGACACCGTCGGGTGGGGGCCCCCGGGCGGCGATAAACTCATCTTT.

Remarks on this clone: A clone one base away is much larger, so this may be a read error. The chain recombines TRDV2 with TRDJ3, with 11 bases aligning to TRDD3. Germline V CDR1 and CDR2: GEAIGNYY, EKD. The CDR3 sequence is 20 residues long. The CDR3 DNA sequence: TGTGCCTGTGACACCGGCTGGGGGATACCGCTCTCCTGGGACGCCCGACAGATGTTTTTC. Translating gives CACDTGWGIPLSWDARQMFF.

The chain is built from TRDV2 and TRDJ1; 9 bases are shared with TRDD3. Germline assignment: CDR1 GEAIGNYY and CDR2 EKD. This CDR3 comprises 19 residues. With 3 bases clipped from V and 2 bases from J, the junction kept 18 bases outside the gene matches. The CDR3 nucleotides read TGTGCCTGTGACTCAACCGACGGGGGATACCGTTGGGGGACCGATAAACTCATCTTT. It specifies CACDSTDGGYRWGTDKLIF.

This clone was recorded only once. Since a far larger clone is one base different, this is likely a read error. The rearrangement uses TRAV29/DV5 and TRDJ3, with D possibly matching TRDD3 (5 bases). The CDR3 loop spans 20 amino acids. Between the trimmed V and J ends, which lost 0 bases and 5 bases, there was a span of 24 bases. The germline V gene has CDR1 NSMFDY and CDR2 ISSIKDK. The CDR3: CAASAFRQSSLLGDTRQMFF. The CDR3, as DNA: TGTGCAGCAAGCGCGTTTCGACAGTCCTCTCTACTGGGGGACACCCGACAGATGTTTTTC.

A word on this clone: This may come from a read error, since a much larger clone is one base off. The chain is built from TRDV2 and TRDJ3; TRDD3 matches at 9 bases. The CDR3 spans 18 residues. Per the germline V gene, CDR1 is GEAIGNYY and CDR2 is EKD. CDR3: CACDTGIRDAWGTRQMFF. For the CDR3, the DNA is TGTGCCTGTGACACGGGGATACGCGACGCCTGGGGCACCCGACAGATGTTTTTC.

With respect to this clone: This may be a read error, as it is one base from a much larger clone. Other DNA sequences in this sample translate to the same CDR3. The rearrangement links TRDV1 to TRDJ1; TRDD3 matches 9 bases. The CDR3 loop spans 23 amino acids. The J segment lost 0 bases and the V segment lost 0 bases, leaving 23 bases of the junction unmatched. Germline V gives CDR1 TSWWSYY, CDR2 QGS. The CDR3: CALGELRVLHNWGTIGYTDKLIF. CDR3 in DNA: TGTGCTCTTGGGGAACTAAGGGTCCTACATAACTGGGGGACAATAGGGTACACCGATAAACTCATCTTT.

This clone showed up just a few times. One base away lies a much larger clone, so this may be a sequencing read error. This chain joins TRDV2 and TRDJ3; 7 positions match TRDD3. Germline loops: CDR1 GEAIGNYY, CDR2 EKD. CDR3 length equals 18 residues. CDR3 residues: CAYDPLGGSSWDTRQMFF. CDR3 sequence (DNA): TGTGCCTATGACCCCCTGGGGGGGAGCTCCTGGGACACCCGACAGATGTTTTTC.

For this clone: A clone one base away is much larger, so this may be a read error. The CDR3 sequence is CALYHDRDGGCTDKLIF. CDR3 DNA: TGTGCCCTCTACCACGACCGCGATGGGGGATGCACCGATAAACTCATCTTT. The rearrangement uses TRDV3 and TRDJ1; 8 bases align to TRDD3. The CDR3 totals 17 residues. The junction had 18 bases not matched to a gene; V was cut back by 5 bases and J by 1 base. Germline CDR1 and CDR2: TVYSNPD and GDNSRS (reference sequence).